This record looks at one T cell receptor beta chain sequence and its context. This entry comes from a study of somatic mutations in cytotoxic T cells in rheumatoid arthritis. The assay was immunoSEQ multiplex PCR, and TCRdb's table has in-frame clones only and misses some. The table shows roughly 20,000 clones, with approximately 69% occurring only once. Looked up from germline, CDR1 is SGHVS and CDR2 is FNYEAQ. V was clipped by 3 bases and J by 0 bases; unmatched bases: 6. The CDR3 is made up of 17 amino acids. Sequencing input: CD8+ T cells sorted from blood. The origin of this receptor is a man in his fifties or sixties in good health. The genes are TRBV7-6 and TRBJ2-1; 9 bases agree with TRBD2. CDR3 protein: CASSFRIAGDSYNEQFF. The CDR3 DNA reads TGTGCCAGCAGCTTCAGAATAGCGGGAGACTCCTACAATGAGCAGTTCTTC.